This T cell receptor (beta chain) emerged from a study of blood T cell repertoires in COVID-19. On the study more broadly: Material from acute and convalescent COVID-19 was sourced from the United States, Italy and Spain. T cells, B-cell-depleted T cells, or PBMCs supplied cDNA or gDNA.

The CDR3 has 15 residues. The ends were cut back, 1 base at V and 4 bases at J, with 13 bases in the middle. Germline assignment: CDR1 LGHDT and CDR2 YNNKEL (reference sequence). In the study's own analysis: From reference gene primer amplification, estimates of nucleated cell counts were derived. Sequencing was performed with immunoSEQ multiplex PCR; in TCRdb, only in-frame clones are kept and a portion is missing. D and trimming come from the DNA, and the V and J calls and clone size come from that table. Of 200,000 to 300,000 clones in the sample, about 90% were seen once. The rearrangement links TRBV3-1 (or the pseudogene TRBV3-2) to TRBJ1-2; no clear D gene. Sequenced: peripheral blood. This receptor was obtained from a man under 40 with COVID-19, enrolled during active disease. CDR3 coding DNA: TGTGCCAGCAGCCAAGTCGTGTCTAACCTCTATGGCTACACCTTC. Translating gives CASSQVVSNLYGYTF.